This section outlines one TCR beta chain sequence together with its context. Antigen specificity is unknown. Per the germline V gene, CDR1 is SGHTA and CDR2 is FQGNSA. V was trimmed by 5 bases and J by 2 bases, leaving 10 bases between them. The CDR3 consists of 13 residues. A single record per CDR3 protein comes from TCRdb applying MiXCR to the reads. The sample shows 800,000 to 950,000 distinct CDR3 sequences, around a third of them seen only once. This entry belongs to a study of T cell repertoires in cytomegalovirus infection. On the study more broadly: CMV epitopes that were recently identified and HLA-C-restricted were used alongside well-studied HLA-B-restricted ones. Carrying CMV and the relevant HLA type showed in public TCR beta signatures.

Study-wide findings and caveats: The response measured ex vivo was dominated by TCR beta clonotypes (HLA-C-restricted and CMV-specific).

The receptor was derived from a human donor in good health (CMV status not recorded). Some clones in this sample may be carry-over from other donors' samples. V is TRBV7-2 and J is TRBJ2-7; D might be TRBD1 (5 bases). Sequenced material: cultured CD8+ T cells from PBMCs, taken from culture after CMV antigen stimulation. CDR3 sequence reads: CASSEDMTYEQYV. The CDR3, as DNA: TGTGCCAGCAGCGAGGACATGACCTACGAGCAGTACGTC.